This T cell receptor (beta chain) was documented in a study of breast tumors, draining lymph nodes, adjacent tissues. Regarding the study as a whole: Compared with lymph nodes, tumors were less diverse; compared with nontumor tissue, more. Luminal-like breast cancer showed significantly higher tumor–nontumor repertoire similarity than basal-like. That most tumor T cells come from lymph nodes remained unproven. The data were judged consistent with most tumor T cells coming from lymph node and expanding in tumor.

Breast cancer patients provided tissue from their axillary draining lymph nodes. CDR3 size: 15 residues. V was pared by 5 bases and J by 2 bases, with 6 bases of the junction left unmatched. Germline loops: CDR1 MNHNY, CDR2 SVGAGI (reference sequence). Of note for this clonotype: Its antigen is not identified.

TCRdb re-analysed the multiplex PCR reads in MiXCR, keeping a single row per CDR3 protein. This table has 170,000 or so distinct CDR3 sequences, about 30% appearing once. The gene calls are TRBV6-6 and TRBJ2-5; TRBD2 matches 9 bases. The TCR comes from a female donor with breast cancer. Some clones in this sample may be carry-over from other donors' samples. The sequencing input was axillary lymph node tissue. The CDR3 DNA reads as TGTGCCAGCAGTCCACAGACTAGCGGACAAGAGACCCAGTACTTC. This encodes CASSPQTSGQETQYF.